This T cell receptor (beta chain) was recorded in a study of neurological immune-mediated disorders. Study-wide results and caveats: The greatest TCR clonal expansion occurred in HTLV-1-associated myelopathy and the least in multiple sclerosis, which fell below healthy controls.

In regard to this clonotype: Antigen unknown.

Germline V gives CDR1 SGHDT, CDR2 YYEEEE. The CDR3 is 16 amino acids. With 4 bases clipped from V and 8 bases from J, the junction kept 7 bases outside the gene matches. TCRdb independently ran MiXCR on the 5' RACE reads; one entry per CDR3 protein. This table holds about 55,000 distinct CDR3 sequences, about 4.1% found once. The clonotype originates from a man in his 60s with multiple sclerosis. This chain joins TRBV5-6 and TRBJ2-1; TRBD2 aligns across 15 bases. Sequenced sample: PBMCs. CDR3 sequence: CASSRRGLAGGDEQFF. CDR3 DNA sequence: TGTGCCAGCAGCCGCCGGGGACTAGCGGGAGGAGATGAGCAGTTCTTC.